This T cell receptor beta chain stems from a study of blood T cell repertoires in COVID-19 (TCRdb year 2020). Turning to the overall study: The collaborator samples originated in the United States, Italy and Spain and spanned the acute and convalescent phases of COVID-19. The material from the prospective study consisted of cDNA or gDNA derived from T cells, B-cell-depleted T cells, or PBMCs. Subjects who had been exposed to COVID-19, were actively infected with it, or had recovered from it provided the deeply sampled blood TCRbeta repertoires that made up the dataset. A freely available public database, intended as a resource for researchers studying the immune response to SARS-CoV-2, is where the repertoires were released. Samples came from the ongoing ImmuneRACE study (first 160 participants) plus 1,254 subjects from 6 global collaborators. Nearly every sample came with metadata listing a de-identified subject ID, COVID-19 status, age in years and sex. Where available, HLA class I and class II types were obtained from metadata supplied by the sample provider rather than from assay-based typing.

What the study reported, not specific to this receptor: How much clinical and demographic metadata was included differed by source and by participant, and the metadata was provided uncurated.

Whole blood was collected in K2EDTA tubes by collaborating institutions according to the institutions' own protocols. For TCRbeta analysis, collaborators shipped samples in one of three forms: frozen whole blood, isolated PBMCs, or DNA extracted from either of those sample types. TCRbeta CDR3 regions were amplified from genomic DNA using the immunoSEQ Assay, a bias-controlled multiplex PCR. Turning to the authors' computational methods: Within the assay, amplification of reference gene primers was used to estimate how many nucleated cells each sample contained. Sequence reads were collapsed and filtered to measure the absolute abundance of every unique TCRbeta CDR3 rearrangement. For each sample, productive Simpson clonality was calculated by taking the square root of Simpson's diversity index across productive rearrangements. In TCRdb, the immuneACCESS table is reduced to in-frame sequences with V and J assigned. These tables do not hold every clone; where another copy was compared, an unresolved V gene accounts for under half, and the others remain unexplained. V, J and clone size derive from that table, while D and trimming were established from the DNA sequence. The sample profile shows roughly 100,000 clones; about 72% of them were found once. Of the sample, around 9.8% is held by the ten largest clones.

On this clone: This receptor's antigen is unknown. Qualities for individual bases were not recorded, and no much larger clone is one base off.

Ends trimmed: V by 7 bases, J by 5 bases; bases unmatched to a gene: 13. CDR3 length: 15 amino acids, cysteine to phenylalanine. The retained sequence is limited to the CDR3, 45 bases, with the frame set at the first base. Per the germline V gene, MNHEY is the CDR1 and SVGAGI is the CDR2. This chain joins TRBV6-5 to TRBJ2-7; the central 8 bases match TRBD1. The sequencing input was peripheral blood. The sequence came from a man between 60 and 70 years old with active or convalescent COVID-19. For the CDR3, the sequence is CASTITGTGVHEQYF. At the DNA level, the sequence is TGTGCCAGCACCATAACCGGGACAGGTGTCCACGAGCAGTACTTC.